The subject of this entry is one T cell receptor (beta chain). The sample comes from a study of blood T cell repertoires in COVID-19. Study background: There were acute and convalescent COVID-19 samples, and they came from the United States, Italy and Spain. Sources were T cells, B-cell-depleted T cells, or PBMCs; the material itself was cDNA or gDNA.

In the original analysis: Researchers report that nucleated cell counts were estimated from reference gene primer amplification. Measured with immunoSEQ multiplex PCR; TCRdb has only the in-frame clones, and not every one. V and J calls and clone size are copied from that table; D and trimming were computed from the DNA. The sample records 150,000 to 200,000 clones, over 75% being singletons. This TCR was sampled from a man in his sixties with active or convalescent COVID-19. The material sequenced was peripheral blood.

The DNA for the CDR3 is TGTGCCAGCAGTGAAGCATTGCGGGGGTACTACAATGAGCAGTTCTTC. Translation: CASSEALRGYYNEQFF. This chain connects TRBV2 to TRBJ2-1, with 7 positions matching TRBD2. The CDR3 is 16 amino acids. V lost 0 bases and J lost 3; bases outside the gene matches: 5. Germline V gene data show CDR1 as SNHLY and CDR2 as FYNNEI.